The next 11 T cell receptor beta chains were all read from a single sample in a study of CD8+ T cells in alopecia areata. After isolation, RNA underwent reverse transcription to generate cDNA as the sequencing template. Profiling relied on immunoSEQ multiplex PCR, and the TCRdb table lists in-frame clones only, not all of them. Here the sample spans about 91,000 clones, under 45% being singletons. Sequenced material: CD4+ T cells sorted from blood. The receptors shown here come from a human donor with alopecia areata.

The CDR3 DNA reads TGTGCCTGGAGTGACTTAGAGACCCAGTACTTC. Translating it yields CAWSDLETQYF. The V gene is TRBV30, the J gene TRBJ2-5; D is unclear. The CDR3 extends over 11 amino acids. From germline, CDR1 is GTSNPN and CDR2 SVGIG (reference sequence). V shed 1 base and J shed 4 bases, with 4 bases lying between them. The full variable domain, its missing parts supplied by reference TRBV30 and TRBJ2-5, is SQTIHQWPATLVQPVGSPLSLECTVEGTSNPNLYWYRQAAGRGLQLLFYSVGIGQISSEVPQNLSASRPQDRQFILSSKKLLLSDSGFYLCAWSDLETQYFGPGTRLLVL.

This clone was seen once. The chain uses TRBV29-1 and TRBJ1-2; 12 nucleotides line up with TRBD1. The trim removed 7 bases at V and 7 bases at J, leaving 7 bases unmatched. Germline V lookup: CDR1 SQVTM, CDR2 ANQGSEA. This CDR3 comprises 13 residues. The CDR3 nucleotides read TGCAGCGGCAGGGACAGGGGGCGAGGTGGCTACACCTTC. It codes for CSGRDRGRGGYTF.

This clone was observed a few times. V usage is TRBV29-1 and J usage is TRBJ2-2; possible D gene TRBD2, 7 bases. Germline assignment: CDR1 SQVTM and CDR2 ANQGSEA. The V end was cut by 3 bases, the J end by 7 bases, with 15 bases between. This CDR3 is built from 14 residues. The CDR3, as DNA: TGCAGCGTTGATACGGGGGGCGCCGGCGGGGAGCTGTTTTTT. Translated: CSVDTGGAGGELFF.

The chain uses TRBV6-5 and TRBJ1-1, with TRBD1 matching over 8 bases. This CDR3 is 13 amino acids long. CDR1 MNHEY and CDR2 SVGAGI come from the germline V gene. With 5 bases clipped from V and 7 bases from J, the junction kept 6 bases outside the gene matches. The CDR3 protein is CASSVDRAGEAFF. CDR3 DNA sequence: TGTGCCAGCAGTGTGGACAGGGCGGGTGAAGCTTTCTTT.

The genes are TRBV29-1 and TRBJ1-1, with D maybe TRBD1 (5 bases). V lost 6 bases and J lost 4, with 15 bases in between. The CDR3 length is 13 residues. Germline lookup yields CDR1 SQVTM and CDR2 ANQGSEA. In DNA form, the CDR3 reads TGCAGCGTAGGTAAGGGGTCTGCCACTGAAGCTTTCTTT. This translates into CSVGKGSATEAFF.

The rearrangement links TRBV7-9 to TRBJ1-1; D is uncertain. V lost 3 bases and J lost 5, with 4 bases in between. CDR3 size: 11 residues. Germline V lookup: CDR1 SEHNR, CDR2 FQNEAQ (reference sequence). This chain's CDR3 is CASSFRTEAFF. In nucleotides, the CDR3 is TGTGCCAGCAGCTTTCGTACTGAAGCTTTCTTT.

The chain recombines TRBV5-1 with TRBJ1-6, with 8 positions matching TRBD1. The J segment lost 5 bases and the V segment lost 5 bases, leaving 0 bases of the junction unmatched. The CDR3 has 13 residues. Germline values: CDR1 SGHRS, CDR2 YFSETQ. CDR3: CASRGQDNSPLHF. As DNA, the CDR3 is TGCGCCAGCAGGGGACAGGATAATTCACCCCTCCACTTT.

This clone came up a few times. The V and J genes are TRBV5-1 and TRBJ2-1, with D maybe TRBD2 (6 bases). The V end was cut by 4 bases, the J end by 10 bases, with 15 bases between. The germline gives CDR1 SGHRS, CDR2 YFSETQ. The CDR3 spans 13 residues. DNA for the CDR3: TGCGCCAGCAGCCCGAGATCCGGGAGCGAGCAGTTCTTC. This gives the protein CASSPRSGSEQFF.

This clone was counted between two and nine times. V and J are TRBV7-2 and TRBJ1-4; D is possibly TRBD1 (5 bases). V lost 5 bases and J lost 5, with 18 bases in between. Per the germline V gene, CDR1 is SGHTA and CDR2 is FQGNSA. The CDR3 covers 16 residues. This chain's CDR3 is CASSTHRGPSNEKLFF. The CDR3, as DNA: TGTGCCAGCAGCACTCATAGGGGACCGTCGAATGAAAAACTGTTTTTT.

The chain links TRBV29-1 to TRBJ2-5; no clear D. V was clipped by 7 bases and J by 4 bases, with 13 bases between them. The CDR3 totals 12 residues. CDR1 and CDR2 from the germline V gene are SQVTM and ANQGSEA. The CDR3 nucleotides are TGCAGCGCCGTGGCCCTTGGAGAGACCCAGTACTTC. Protein sequence: CSAVALGETQYF.

This chain connects TRBV30 to TRBJ2-7, with D maybe TRBD1 (6 bases). Germline V lookup: CDR1 GTSNPN, CDR2 SVGIG (reference sequence). Trimming took 8 bases from V and 2 from J, leaving 13 bases between them. CDR3 length: 12 amino acids. In DNA form, the CDR3 reads TGTGCCGGAACGGCAGGGGCCTACGAGCAGTACTTC. Its protein product is CAGTAGAYEQYF.